The clone carrying this T cell receptor beta chain is a singleton in its sample. The target antigen is unknown. These data originate in a study of cytomegalovirus exposure and HLA in healthy donors. Primers included in the PCR were 60 Vbeta and 13 Jbeta primers. Generated by immunoSEQ multiplex PCR, the TCRdb table keeps only in-frame clones and is missing some. The sample contains roughly 93,000 clones, around 78% of which appear only once. V trimming: 2 bases; J trimming: 2 bases; junction bases outside the gene matches: 3. Germline V gives CDR1 ENHRY, CDR2 SYGVKD. CDR3 length: 15 amino acids. Study findings and constraints: In a later analysis, specific HLA alleles were associated with 15,000 to 20,000 TCR beta sequences at a 0.05 false discovery rate. Analysis was carried out at a later point, and it linked a missense DCLRE1C variant to TCR beta V- and J-gene trimming. A likely sequencing artifact accounted for one observed cluster of highly shared sequence variants.

Input material: PBMCs. The sequence was obtained from a man aged 30-40 years in good health and CMV-seronegative. This chain uses TRBV10-3 with TRBJ2-7; 10 positions match TRBD2. The CDR3 DNA reads as TGTGCCATCAGTGAGAGTAGCGGGGGGCCCTACGAGCAGTACTTC. Its translation is CAISESSGGPYEQYF.